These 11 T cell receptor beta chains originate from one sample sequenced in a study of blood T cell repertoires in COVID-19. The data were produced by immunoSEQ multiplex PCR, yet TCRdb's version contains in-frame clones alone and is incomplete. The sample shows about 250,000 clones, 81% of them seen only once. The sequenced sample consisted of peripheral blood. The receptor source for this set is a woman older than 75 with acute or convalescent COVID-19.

The CDR3 here is CASGSTGGTDTQYF. CDR3 nucleotide sequence: TGTGCCAGCGGATCTACAGGGGGGACAGATACGCAGTATTTT. V and J are TRBV25-1 and TRBJ2-3; TRBD1 agrees at 8 bases. After removal of 8 bases from V and 3 bases from J, the junction contained 7 bases not matched to a gene. CDR1 and CDR2 from the germline V gene are MGHDK and SYGVNS. This CDR3 is built from 14 residues.

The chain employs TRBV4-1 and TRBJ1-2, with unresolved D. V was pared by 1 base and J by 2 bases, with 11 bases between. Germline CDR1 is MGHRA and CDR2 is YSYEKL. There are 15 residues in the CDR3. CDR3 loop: CASSQVEGSNYGYTF. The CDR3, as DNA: TGCGCCAGCAGCCAAGTGGAGGGCTCCAACTATGGCTACACCTTC.

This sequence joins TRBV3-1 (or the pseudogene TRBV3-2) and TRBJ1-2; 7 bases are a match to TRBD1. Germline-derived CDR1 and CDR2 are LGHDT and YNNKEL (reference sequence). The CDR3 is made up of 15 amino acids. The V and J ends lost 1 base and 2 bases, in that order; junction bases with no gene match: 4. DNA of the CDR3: TGTGCCAGCAGCCAAGCGCCGGGACAGAACTATGGCTACACCTTC. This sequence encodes CASSQAPGQNYGYTF.

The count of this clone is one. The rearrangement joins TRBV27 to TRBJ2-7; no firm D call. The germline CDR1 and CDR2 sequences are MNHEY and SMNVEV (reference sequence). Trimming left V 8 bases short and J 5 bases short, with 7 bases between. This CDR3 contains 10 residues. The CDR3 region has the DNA TGTGCCAGCGAAACAGACGAGCAGTACTTC. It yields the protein CASETDEQYF.

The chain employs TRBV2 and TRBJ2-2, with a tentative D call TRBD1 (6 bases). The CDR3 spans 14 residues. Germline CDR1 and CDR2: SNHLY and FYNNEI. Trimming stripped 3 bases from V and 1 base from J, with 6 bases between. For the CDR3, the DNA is TGTGCCAGCAGTGACAGGGGGAACACCGGGGAGCTGTTTTTT. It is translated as CASSDRGNTGELFF.

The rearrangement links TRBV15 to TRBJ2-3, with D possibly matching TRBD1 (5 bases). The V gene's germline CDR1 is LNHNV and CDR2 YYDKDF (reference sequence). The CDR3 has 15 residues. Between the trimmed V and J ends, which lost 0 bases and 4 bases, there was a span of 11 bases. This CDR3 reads CATSRDLRTPDTQYF. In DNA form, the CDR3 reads TGTGCCACCAGCAGAGACCTGAGGACACCAGATACGCAGTATTTT.

CDR3 amino acids: CASSLPLAGYNEQFF. Written as DNA, the CDR3 is TGTGCCAGCAGCTTACCCCTAGCGGGGTACAATGAGCAGTTCTTC. The chain recombines TRBV5-4 with TRBJ2-1; 9 bases match TRBD2. The CDR3 runs to 15 residues. J lost 4 bases, V lost 2 bases, and 4 bases had no gene match. CDR1 SGHNT and CDR2 YYREEE come from the germline V gene (reference sequence).

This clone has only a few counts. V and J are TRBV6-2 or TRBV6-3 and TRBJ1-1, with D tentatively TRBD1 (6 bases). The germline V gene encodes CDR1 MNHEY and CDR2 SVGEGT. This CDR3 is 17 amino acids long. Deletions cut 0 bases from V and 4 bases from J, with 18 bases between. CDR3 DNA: TGTGCCAGCAGTTACTCCCTGCGGCACCAGGGGAGCACTGAAGCTTTCTTT. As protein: CASSYSLRHQGSTEAFF.

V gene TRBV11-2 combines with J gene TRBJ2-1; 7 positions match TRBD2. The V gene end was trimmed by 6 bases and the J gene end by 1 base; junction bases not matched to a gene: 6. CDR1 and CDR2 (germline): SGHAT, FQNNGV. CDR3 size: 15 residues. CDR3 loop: CASSYYGGSYNEQFF. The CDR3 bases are TGTGCCAGCAGTTACTACGGGGGGTCCTACAATGAGCAGTTCTTC.

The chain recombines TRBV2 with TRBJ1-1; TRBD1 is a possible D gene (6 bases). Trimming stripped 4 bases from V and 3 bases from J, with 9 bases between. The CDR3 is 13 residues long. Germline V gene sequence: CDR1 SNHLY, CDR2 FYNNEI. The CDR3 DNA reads TGTGCCAGCAGTGTCGGACAGTACACTGAAGCTTTCTTT. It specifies CASSVGQYTEAFF.

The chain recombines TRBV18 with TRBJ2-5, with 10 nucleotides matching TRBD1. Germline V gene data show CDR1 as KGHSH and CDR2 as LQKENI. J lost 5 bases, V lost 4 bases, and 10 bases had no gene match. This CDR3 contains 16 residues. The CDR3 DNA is TGTGCCAGCTCACAGACAGGGGGCCGATTGTTGGAGACCCAGTACTTC. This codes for CASSQTGGRLLETQYF.